This TCR beta chain is from a study of blood T cell repertoires in COVID-19. Germline V gives CDR1 MNHEY, CDR2 SVGEGT. The CDR3 consists of 18 residues. Trimming at V came to 0 bases and at J to 4 bases, leaving 5 bases not matched to a gene. As handled by the study authors: Using reference gene primer amplification, nucleated cell counts were estimated. The data were produced by immunoSEQ multiplex PCR, yet TCRdb's version contains in-frame clones alone and is incomplete. That table gives V, J and clone size, and the DNA gave D and trimming. Of around 280,000 clones listed, 90% are singletons. The sample taken for sequencing was PBMCs or T cells enriched from blood (not recorded which). The TCR originated in a woman under 30 with acute COVID-19. V usage is TRBV6-2 or TRBV6-3 and J usage is TRBJ2-3, with TRBD2 matching 15 bases. The CDR3 sequence: CASSYSPGLAGGADTQYF. The CDR3 coding sequence is TGTGCCAGCAGTTACTCGCCGGGACTAGCGGGAGGCGCAGATACGCAGTATTTT.